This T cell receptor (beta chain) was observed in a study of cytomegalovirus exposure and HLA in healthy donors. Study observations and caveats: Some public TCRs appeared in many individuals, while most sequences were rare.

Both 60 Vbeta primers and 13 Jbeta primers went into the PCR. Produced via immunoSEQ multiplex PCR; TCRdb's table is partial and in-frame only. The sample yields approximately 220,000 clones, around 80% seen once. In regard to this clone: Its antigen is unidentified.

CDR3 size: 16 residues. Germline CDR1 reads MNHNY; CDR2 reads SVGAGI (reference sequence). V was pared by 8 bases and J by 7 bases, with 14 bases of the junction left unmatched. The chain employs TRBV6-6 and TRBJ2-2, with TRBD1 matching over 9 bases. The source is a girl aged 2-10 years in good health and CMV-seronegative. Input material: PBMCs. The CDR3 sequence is CASEPTTGGMVGELFF. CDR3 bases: TGTGCCAGCGAACCTACGACAGGGGGAATGGTCGGGGAGCTGTTTTTT.